Listed below are T cell receptor beta chains from one sample, sequenced in a study of blood T cells in healthy people across ages. TCRdb reprocessed the 5' RACE reads with MiXCR, giving one entry per CDR3 protein. The table has approximately 790,000 distinct CDR3 sequences, around 62% seen once. Sequencing was done on a sample of blood. The receptors were sampled from a man between 25 and 39 years old in good health. CDR3s include the opening cysteine and the closing phenylalanine or tryptophan. D genes are given only for firm matches. Expanded clones are given a class, and other clones once, few, many or no size at all.

v_call	j_call	d_call	clone_size	cdr3_nt	cdr3_aa
TRBV29-1	TRBJ2-1	TRBD1	.	TGCAGCGTTACCGGGACAGGGGGTGGGGGGGAGCAGTTCTTC	CSVTGTGGGGEQFF
TRBV4-3	TRBJ2-5	.	few	TGCGCCAGCAGCCAAGAGGGGATCCAAGAGACCCAGTACTTC	CASSQEGIQETQYF
TRBV12-3/TRBV12-4	TRBJ1-5	.	few	TGTGCCAGCACCACTCGCCAGGGAGAGGCAAATCAGCCCCAGCATTTT	CASTTRQGEANQPQHF
TRBV5-1	TRBJ2-1	TRBD1	.	TGCGCCAGCAGCTTAGAGACAGGGGGTGAGCAGTTCTTC	CASSLETGGEQFF
TRBV30	TRBJ2-4	.	.	TGTGCCTGGAGAGATAAGAACATTCAGTACTTC	CAWRDKNIQYF
TRBV25-1	TRBJ1-2	.	.	TGTGCCAGCAATCATGGCAGGGAGGACCATGGCTACACCTTC	CASNHGREDHGYTF
TRBV7-2	TRBJ1-2	.	.	TGTGCCAGCAGCTTGAACTCCCCAAAGGACTATGGCTACACCTTC	CASSLNSPKDYGYTF
TRBV6-2/TRBV6-3	TRBJ1-1	.	.	TGTGCCAGCAGTTACTTTAGTCAGGACACTGAAGCTTTCTTT	CASSYFSQDTEAFF
TRBV4-2	TRBJ2-7	.	.	TGTGCCAGCAGCCAAGGGACAGATTTCAGCGAGCAGTACTTC	CASSQGTDFSEQYF
TRBV4-1	TRBJ1-2	TRBD1	.	TGCGCCAGCAGCCAAGATTTCGGACAGGGGTACTATGGCTACACCTTC	CASSQDFGQGYYGYTF
TRBV12-3/TRBV12-4	TRBJ1-1	.	few	TGTGCCAGCAGGATCCTCAGGGACACTGAAGCTTTCTTT	CASRILRDTEAFF
TRBV29-1	TRBJ2-1	TRBD2	.	TGCAGCGGAGAACTAGCGGGGAAGTGGAATGAGCAGTTCTTC	CSGELAGKWNEQFF
TRBV7-9	TRBJ1-5	.	.	TGTGCCAGCAGCCCCATAGACTCGGATAGCAATCAGCCCCAGCATTTT	CASSPIDSDSNQPQHF
TRBV27	TRBJ1-4	.	.	TGTGCCAGCAGCAGCCGATGGCCCGCGGAAAAACTGTTTTTT	CASSSRWPAEKLFF
TRBV4-2	TRBJ2-1	TRBD2	once	TGTGCCAGCTCGAGGGCGGGGGGGGCCGATGGGGCTGAGCAGTTCTTC	CASSRAGGADGAEQFF
TRBV6-2/TRBV6-3	TRBJ1-5	.	.	TGTGCCGGCAGTTACGTACCAGGGAGCGGTCGGCCCCAGCATTTT	CAGSYVPGSGRPQHF
TRBV7-3	TRBJ2-1	.	.	TGTGCCAGCAGCAATGGAGGGTTCGATGAGCAGTTCTTC	CASSNGGFDEQFF
TRBV4-2	TRBJ2-7	.	few	TGTGCCAGCAGCCAAGGTGCAGGCGACCTTGGGTACGAGCAGTACTTC	CASSQGAGDLGYEQYF
TRBV7-8	TRBJ1-2	.	few	TGTGCCAGCAGCTTAGGTTCAGACTATGGCTACACCTTC	CASSLGSDYGYTF
TRBV20-1	TRBJ1-1	.	once	TGCAGTGCTAGCCGAGACGGGATGAACACTGAAGCTTTCTTT	CSASRDGMNTEAFF
TRBV6-2/TRBV6-3	TRBJ2-5	TRBD2	.	TGTGCCAGCAGTTACGGACTAGCGGGAAATAAAGAGACCCAGTACTTC	CASSYGLAGNKETQYF
TRBV6-6	TRBJ2-7	.	.	TGTGCCAGCAGTTACTCTCCGGGACTCTCAGCCTACGAGCAGTACTTC	CASSYSPGLSAYEQYF
TRBV27	TRBJ2-1	TRBD1	.	TGTGCCAGCCTCGGACAGGGAAAAACCTACAATGAGCAGTTCTTC	CASLGQGKTYNEQFF
TRBV25-1	TRBJ2-7	.	.	TGTGCCAGCACCTGGGGCCACGGGCAGTACTTC	CASTWGHGQYF
TRBV6-5	TRBJ2-3	TRBD1	.	TGTGCCAGCCACAGGGGACACACAGATACGCAGTATTTT	CASHRGHTDTQYF
TRBV29-1	TRBJ2-1	.	.	TGCAGCGTTGAGGCGGTTAGCTCTTACAATGAGCAGTTCTTC	CSVEAVSSYNEQFF
TRBV4-3	TRBJ2-1	.	.	TGCGCCAGCGCAGAGAGAAGCTCCTACAATGAGCAGTTCTTC	CASAERSSYNEQFF
TRBV7-2	TRBJ2-3	.	once	TGTGCCAGCAGCTTTACCGGGGTTGGGGCAGATACGCAGTATTTT	CASSFTGVGADTQYF
TRBV20-1	TRBJ2-5	.	.	TGCAGTGCTAGCCGCATCGGGGCCCAGGATGGGACCCAGTACTTC	CSASRIGAQDGTQYF
TRBV7-3	TRBJ1-2	.	once	TGTGCCAGCAGCTTTACCCAGGGTGATGGCTACACCTTC	CASSFTQGDGYTF
TRBV4-2	TRBJ2-1	TRBD2	.	TGTGCCAGCAGTCAAGATCTGCAGCGGGGGTGCAATGAGCAGTTCTTC	CASSQDLQRGCNEQFF
TRBV20-1	TRBJ1-2	.	.	TGCAGTGCTAGGGCAGCGACAGCTAACTATGGCTACACCTTC	CSARAATANYGYTF
TRBV9	TRBJ1-2	.	.	TGTGCCAGCAGCGTAGAGGCCGGGAGCTATGGCTATGGCTACACCTTC	CASSVEAGSYGYGYTF
TRBV11-3	TRBJ2-1	.	.	TGTGCCAGCAGCCCCGGGGAAAACTACAATGAGCAGTTCTTC	CASSPGENYNEQFF
TRBV9	TRBJ2-3	.	.	TGTGCCAGCAGCGTAGCCCTATCAGATACGCAGTATTTT	CASSVALSDTQYF
TRBV7-6	TRBJ2-4	.	.	TGTGCCAGCAGCGCAGGGGAAGGGATTAACATTCAGTACTTC	CASSAGEGINIQYF
TRBV20-1	TRBJ2-7	.	.	TGCAGTGCTGGGGGACTGCAGCAGTACTTC	CSAGGLQQYF
TRBV7-7	TRBJ2-2	.	.	TGTGCCAGCAGCCAGGACTTCCCCGACACCGGGGAGCTGTTTTTT	CASSQDFPDTGELFF
TRBV4-3	TRBJ2-3	.	.	TGCGCCAGCAGCCAAGACACTGGAGCCACAGATACGCAGTATTTT	CASSQDTGATDTQYF
TRBV21-1	TRBJ2-7	.	few	TGTGCCAGCAGCAAAACAGACTTGTTCTCCTACGAGCAGTACTTC	CASSKTDLFSYEQYF
TRBV7-8	TRBJ2-2	.	few	TGTGCCAGCAGCTTAGTCCTGAGATCCGGGGAGCTGTTTTTT	CASSLVLRSGELFF
TRBV18	TRBJ1-1	.	.	TGTGCCAGCTCATGGAAGGACGGGTTGAACACTGAAGCTTTCTTT	CASSWKDGLNTEAFF
TRBV7-2	TRBJ2-7	TRBD1	.	TGTGCCAGCAGTACCGGGACAGGGAGTATGTACGAGCAGTACTTC	CASSTGTGSMYEQYF
TRBV27	TRBJ2-5	.	.	TGTGCCAGCAGCGAAACCCCCGGGATCCTTAGGGAGACCCAGTACTTC	CASSETPGILRETQYF
TRBV7-8	TRBJ1-2	TRBD1	.	TGTGCCAGCAGCCCCTCGGGACAGGGAAATAACTATGGCTACACCTTC	CASSPSGQGNNYGYTF
TRBV12-3/TRBV12-4	TRBJ1-2	TRBD1	.	TGTGCCAGCAGTACGGCAGGGGGTGGGATCTATGGCTACACCTTC	CASSTAGGGIYGYTF
TRBV20-1	TRBJ2-7	TRBD1	.	TGCAGTGCTAGGACAGGGAAGGACGAGCAGTACTTC	CSARTGKDEQYF
TRBV4-3	TRBJ1-4	.	.	TGCGCCAGCAGCCTCACGCTGGGGGCCGAACAACTGTTTTTT	CASSLTLGAEQLFF
TRBV6-5	TRBJ2-1	TRBD2	.	TGTGCCAGCAGGGGACTAGCTTTGGTTGAGCAGTTCTTC	CASRGLALVEQFF
TRBV28	TRBJ2-2	.	.	TGTGCCAGCAGTTTGATTACAAGGGCCACCGGGGAGCTGTTTTTT	CASSLITRATGELFF